The 6 T cell receptor beta chains given below trace back to one sample, sequenced in a study of vaccination effects on CD4 cells after COVID-19. Sequencing was performed with immunoSEQ multiplex PCR; in TCRdb, only in-frame clones are kept and a portion is missing. Here the sample spans about 41,000 clones, around 70% being singletons. Antigens for these TCRs are unknown. The ViraFEST assay expanded antigen-specific CD4+ T cells with viral peptide pools before sequencing. Once cultured for roughly ten days, the cells underwent separation to obtain CD4+ T cells. No vaccinee had earlier SARS-CoV-2 infection, and nucleocapsid antibodies were negative. The sequencing here drew on CD4+ T cells from PBMCs cultured with HCoV-OC43 spike peptides, taken before COVID-19 vaccination. Subset of the sample: HCoV-OC43 spike overlapping peptide pool stimulation. These receptors all stem from a human donor who received a COVID-19 vaccine.

The chain uses TRBV19 and TRBJ2-2, with 8 bases aligning to TRBD2. The germline gives CDR1 LNHDA, CDR2 SQIVND (reference sequence). The CDR3 sequence is 16 residues long. V gave up 1 base and J gave up 7 bases; unmatched junction bases: 8. The CDR3 region is CASSIGGSGGDGELFF. In nucleotides, the CDR3 is TGTGCCAGTAGTATAGGGGGAAGCGGGGGAGACGGGGAGCTGTTTTTT.

The chain combines TRBV27 with TRBJ2-1, with D possibly matching TRBD2 (6 bases). V dropped 6 bases and J dropped 0 bases, with 12 bases sitting between them. This CDR3 has 15 residues. Germline loops: CDR1 MNHEY, CDR2 SMNVEV (reference sequence). CDR3 in DNA: TGTGCCAGCAGCCCTAGCGTGTTCTCCTACAATGAGCAGTTCTTC. Its protein is CASSPSVFSYNEQFF.

Written as DNA, the CDR3 is TGTGCCAGCAGCTTAGTGGGAAACACTGAAGCTTTCTTT. As protein: CASSLVGNTEAFF. The rearrangement joins TRBV7-2 to TRBJ1-1; D is ambiguous. Germline values: CDR1 SGHTA, CDR2 FQGNSA. Trimming stripped 1 base from V and 2 bases from J, with 5 bases between. This CDR3 region has 13 residues.

V and J are TRBV6-2 or TRBV6-3 and TRBJ1-1; no definite D call. Looked up from germline, CDR1 is MNHEY and CDR2 is SVGEGT. With 6 bases removed from V and 3 bases from J, the gap between germline ends came to 20 bases. The CDR3 is 16 amino acids. CDR3 region: CASSLTAQRRDTEAFF. The CDR3 DNA reads TGTGCCAGCAGCCTTACGGCACAACGAAGGGACACTGAAGCTTTCTTT.

The chain links TRBV13 to TRBJ2-3; 15 positions agree with TRBD2. This CDR3 is built from 21 residues. Per the germline V gene, CDR1 is PRHDT and CDR2 is FYEKMQ (reference sequence). Trimming took 3 bases from V and 6 from J; bases not matched to a gene: 19. The CDR3 nucleotides read TGTGCCAGCAGCTTGTACCGGGGACTAGCGGGAGGTCGGTTAGGTTCCGATACGCAGTATTTT. It translates to CASSLYRGLAGGRLGSDTQYF.

Only a few counts were recorded for this clone. The chain is built from TRBV2 and TRBJ1-4; D gene ambiguous. The CDR3 length is 11 residues. From germline, CDR1 is SNHLY and CDR2 FYNNEI. V dropped 4 bases and J dropped 6 bases, with 3 bases sitting between them. This chain's CDR3 is CASSAYEKLFF. The CDR3 DNA is TGTGCCAGCAGTGCCTATGAAAAACTGTTTTTT.